This T cell receptor (beta chain) was sequenced during a study of neurological immune-mediated disorders. Specified time point: technical triplicate 2. Germline loops: CDR1 KGHSH, CDR2 LQKENI. Trimming took off 0 bases at V and 5 bases at J, with 9 bases between the two ends. The CDR3 totals 14 residues. At least ten counts were recorded for this clonotype. TCRdb recomputed calls from the 5' RACE reads with MiXCR, one row per CDR3 protein. The table has about 32,000 distinct CDR3 sequences, more than 10% seen once. This receptor was taken from a female donor with HTLV-1-associated myelopathy (HAM/TSP). Material for sequencing was CD4+ T cells from blood. V gene TRBV18 combines with J gene TRBJ2-3; possibly TRBD2 for D (5 bases). The CDR3 reads CASSPPVGVDTQYF. CDR3 nucleotide sequence: TGTGCCAGCTCACCACCGGTCGGGGTAGATACGCAGTATTTT.